This T cell receptor (beta chain) was documented in a study of OX40 agonist ivuxolimab in advanced cancers. Looking at the study overall: Dosing consisted of intravenous ivuxolimab at 0.01 to 10 mg/kg every 2 weeks. Three individuals attained partial responses, comprising one hepatocellular carcinoma case and two cutaneous melanoma cases. Study-wide points: In CD8+ T cells, expanded clones were on average more numerous than in CD4+.

Turning to this clone: Its antigen is unidentified.

Germline V lookup: CDR1 SQVTM, CDR2 ANQGSEA. This CDR3 contains 12 residues. V was clipped by 7 bases and J by 4 bases, with 13 bases between them. TCRdb keeps only in-frame clones here, not all; method: immunoSEQ multiplex PCR. The sample consists of approximately 82,000 clones, about 85% of them appearing once. The TCR originated in an adult with an advanced solid tumor such as melanoma, head and neck, liver or kidney cancer. The chain carries TRBV29-1 and TRBJ1-1, with D unresolved. This sample comprised CD4+ or CD8+ T cells sorted from blood, obtained in a trial of the OX40 agonist ivuxolimab. Written as DNA, the CDR3 is TGCAGCGGGGTTGGGTTCGTCACTGAAGCTTTCTTT. It yields the protein CSGVGFVTEAFF.